A single sample is the source of the 3 T cell receptor beta chains below, sequenced in a study of vaccination and CD4 T cells after COVID-19. No antigens are known for them. Treatment given: roughly 10-day PBMC culture with coronavirus spike peptide pools or control peptides (ViraFEST assay). Pre-COVID-19 pandemic sampling (2011-2018) yielded the unexposed donor's CD4+ T cells. The study sequenced cultured CD4+ T cell DNA using the Oncomine TCR Beta short-read assay. Extraction of genomic DNA was performed on cultured CD4+ T cells. TCRdb ran MiXCR on the PCR reads and lists one entry per CDR3 protein. The table records about 11,000 distinct CDR3 sequences, about 32% of them present only once. The sequenced sample consisted of CD4+ T cells from blood, cultured in vitro. These receptors all come from a human donor in good health.

In DNA, the CDR3 is TGCCCCCCCCCTATCTTGCGGACTAGCACAGATACGCAGTATTTT. This translates into CPPPILRTSTDTQYF. The chain links TRBV20-1 to TRBJ2-3; the D gene is possibly TRBD2 (5 bases). This CDR3 comprises 15 residues. Germline CDR1 DFQATT, CDR2 SNEGSKA (reference sequence).

The rearrangement links TRBV6-1 to TRBJ2-3; 8 bases are shared with TRBD2. The V gene's germline CDR1 is MNHNS and CDR2 SASEGT. This CDR3 has 15 amino acids. Unmatched junction bases numbered 9, after V lost 6 bases and J lost 4 bases. CDR3 DNA: TGTGCCAGCAGGCCCCCGGGACTAGTCGCAGATACGCAGTATTTT. It is translated as CASRPPGLVADTQYF.

This clonotype was counted only a few times. The chain couples TRBV27 to TRBJ2-3; weak D call: TRBD2 (5 bases). V lost 5 bases to trimming and J lost 0 bases, with 9 bases between them. This CDR3 is 14 amino acids long. The germline V gene has CDR1 MNHEY and CDR2 SMNVEV (reference sequence). The CDR3 region has the DNA TGTGCCAGCAGTCAGCGGTTGAGCACAGATACGCAGTATTTT. It translates to CASSQRLSTDTQYF.